This T cell receptor beta chain comes out of a study of blood T cell repertoires in COVID-19. Overall study context: Samples of COVID-19 (acute and convalescent) were obtained from the United States, Italy and Spain.

CDR1 LNHNV and CDR2 YYDKDF come from the germline V gene (reference sequence). Trimming removed 0 bases at V and 6 bases at J, with 12 bases between. The CDR3 consists of 15 residues. The protocol was immunoSEQ multiplex PCR, while the TCRdb copy is restricted to in-frame clones and leaves out a portion. The sample has a few hundred thousand clones; 75% to 90% are singletons. The rearrangement links TRBV15 to TRBJ1-5; D is unclear. The sequence was obtained from a woman aged 50 to 60 who had recovered from COVID-19. Sample: PBMCs or T cells enriched from blood (not recorded which). The CDR3 sequence: CATSRDRQAGQPQHF. CDR3 bases: TGTGCCACCAGCAGAGATCGTCAGGCGGGTCAGCCCCAGCATTTT.